The rows below give T cell receptor beta chains drawn from one sample of a study of graft-versus-host responses after intestinal transplantation. Some clones are missing from TCRdb's copy, which holds only in-frame ones; the method was immunoSEQ multiplex PCR. This sample has approximately 26,000 clones, with more than 75% found just once. Their specific antigens are unknown. Material: unstimulated CD4+ T cells sorted from spleen or lymph node cells, obtained before intestinal transplant. The source of these receptors is a human donor who received an intestinal transplant. Both conserved end residues are part of each CDR3. The D gene is left open where the match is weak. Expanded clones get a size class; other rows say once, few or many, or leave the size out.

V	D	J	size	DNA	CDR3
TRBV19	NA	TRBJ1-1	NA	TGTGCCAGTAGTATTTTTAGTAACACTGAAGCTTTCTTT	CASSIFSNTEAFF
TRBV28	NA	TRBJ2-1	NA	TGTGCCAGCAGTTTTATGGGTACCTACAATGAGCAGTTCTTC	CASSFMGTYNEQFF
TRBV2	NA	TRBJ1-4	NA	TGTGCCAGCACCTCCCCCTGGGGGCCAACTAATGAAAAACTGTTTTTT	CASTSPWGPTNEKLFF
TRBV14	NA	TRBJ2-7	NA	TGTGCCAGCAGCCAAGATCGAGGAGGGGGTTTTAACGAGCAGTACTTC	CASSQDRGGGFNEQYF
TRBV7-9	NA	TRBJ1-1	NA	TGTGCCAGCAGCATCTCGGGATCCGTGAACACTGAAGCTTTCTTT	CASSISGSVNTEAFF
TRBV7-2	NA	TRBJ2-1	NA	TGTGCCAGCAGCTTAGTCGGCGGGGTGGGCAATGAGCAGTTCTTC	CASSLVGGVGNEQFF
TRBV28	NA	TRBJ2-3	NA	TGTGCCAGCAGTTTAGCGGGAAGCAGGGATACGCAGTATTTT	CASSLAGSRDTQYF
TRBV5-1	NA	TRBJ1-1	NA	TGCGCCAGCAGCAGAATACAGGCCACTGAAGCTTTCTTT	CASSRIQATEAFF
TRBV21-1	NA	TRBJ2-2	once	TGTGCCAGCAGTGACAGGGGAAGGGAGACCGGGGAGCTGTTTTTT	CASSDRGRETGELFF
TRBV6-5	NA	TRBJ1-1	NA	TGTGCCCACACGAGGGGCGTGAACACTGAAGCTTTCTTT	CAHTRGVNTEAFF
TRBV5-1	NA	TRBJ2-7	NA	TGCGCCAGCAGCTCATTACTCCGGACCGAAATCTACGAGCAGTACTTC	CASSSLLRTEIYEQYF
TRBV9	NA	TRBJ1-4	few	TGTGCCAGCAGCGTAGGCGGGGGCTCTGAAAAACTGTTTTTT	CASSVGGGSEKLFF
TRBV30	NA	TRBJ2-7	NA	TGTGCCTGGAGTACCAACGAGCAGTACTTC	CAWSTNEQYF
TRBV4-1	NA	TRBJ2-5	NA	TGCGCCAGCAGCCAAGACCAGACGGGGACCCAGTACTTC	CASSQDQTGTQYF
TRBV5-1	NA	TRBJ1-1	NA	TGCGCCAGCAGCTCACAGGTCGGGTCTGGGCCGCGAGCTTTCTTT	CASSSQVGSGPRAFF
TRBV9	TRBD2	TRBJ2-2	NA	TGTGCCAGCACCAGGACTAGCGGGGAGTTTGGGGAGCTGTTTTTT	CASTRTSGEFGELFF
TRBV7-9	NA	TRBJ2-3	NA	TGTGCCAGCAGCTTAGCGGGAGCCACAGATACGCAGTATTTT	CASSLAGATDTQYF
TRBV6-1	NA	TRBJ1-4	NA	TGTGCCAGCAGCCGGGGGGGGAGGGAAAAACTGTTTTTT	CASSRGGREKLFF
TRBV7-3	NA	TRBJ2-5	NA	TGTGCCAGCAGCCCAAATCCGATGCAAGAGACCCAGTACTTC	CASSPNPMQETQYF
TRBV29-1	NA	TRBJ2-7	NA	TGCAGCGTACTAAACTCCTACGAGCAGTACTTC	CSVLNSYEQYF
TRBV5-1	NA	TRBJ1-1	NA	TGCGCCAGCAGCTCGGAGGCTGAAGCTTTCTTT	CASSSEAEAFF
TRBV11-1	NA	TRBJ2-2	NA	TGTGCCAGCAGCTTCCGAGACGGCGGGGAGCTGTTTTTT	CASSFRDGGELFF
TRBV19	NA	TRBJ2-3	NA	TGTGCCAGTAGTATGGTCGGTAGCACAGATACGCAGTATTTT	CASSMVGSTDTQYF
TRBV11-2	TRBD1	TRBJ2-5	NA	TGTGCCACCGCTGGGACAGGGGCCATCCAGGGGACCCAGTACTTC	CATAGTGAIQGTQYF
TRBV9	TRBD1	TRBJ2-5	NA	TGTGCCAGCAGCGCTTGGACAGGTCTCCAAGAGACCCAGTACTTC	CASSAWTGLQETQYF
TRBV6-5	TRBD1	TRBJ1-2	NA	TGTGCCAGCAGGATCCCGGGACAGGGCTATGGCTACACCTTC	CASRIPGQGYGYTF
TRBV6-1	TRBD1	TRBJ2-7	few	TGTGCCAGCAGTGAAGCCGGGACAGGAGATTACGAGCAGTACTTC	CASSEAGTGDYEQYF
TRBV6-1	NA	TRBJ2-7	NA	TGTGCCAGCAGTGTGAGACAGATCCTCAGCTCCTACGAGCAGTACTTC	CASSVRQILSSYEQYF
TRBV29-1	NA	TRBJ2-3	NA	TGCAGCGTTGGCGACAGACGCACAGATACGCAGTATTTT	CSVGDRRTDTQYF
TRBV6-5	TRBD1	TRBJ2-3	NA	TGTGCCAGCAGACTGGACATGGCACAGGGGGAGCAGTATTTT	CASRLDMAQGEQYF
TRBV4-1	TRBD2	TRBJ2-5	NA	TGCGCCAGCAGCCAAGATTGGCCGGCGGGGGGGCCTGAGACCCAGTACTTC	CASSQDWPAGGPETQYF
TRBV6-5	TRBD2	TRBJ2-1	NA	TGTGCCAGCAGGACTAGCGGGGGGGCAAATGAGCAGTTCTTC	CASRTSGGANEQFF
TRBV5-6	NA	TRBJ1-2	NA	TGTGCCAGCAGCCAGTTCAGAAGTGTGGTCTATGGCTACACCTTC	CASSQFRSVVYGYTF
TRBV5-4	NA	TRBJ1-2	NA	TGTGCCAGCAGCCCCAAAGGGGCAGCCGATTCAGGCTACACCTTC	CASSPKGAADSGYTF
TRBV19	NA	TRBJ2-7	NA	TGTGCCAGTAGGCCGGAGGGGGGGGCCCCATCCGAGCAGTACTTC	CASRPEGGAPSEQYF
TRBV5-4	TRBD1	TRBJ1-1	NA	TGTGCCAGCAGCTTGGCTTCAGGGGGGACTGAAGCTTTCTTT	CASSLASGGTEAFF
TRBV10-3	NA	TRBJ1-6	NA	TGTGCCATCAGTGAGTGGGGCCAGGAATCACCCCTCCACTTT	CAISEWGQESPLHF
TRBV4-1	NA	TRBJ2-4	NA	TGCGCCAGCAGCCAAGGCCAACGCTCGACTCCCCCTGCCAAAAACATTCAGTACTTC	CASSQGQRSTPPAKNIQYF
TRBV18	TRBD2	TRBJ2-1	NA	TGTGCCAGCTCACCAATCGAGCGGGGGCACAATGAGCAGTTCTTC	CASSPIERGHNEQFF
TRBV7-9	NA	TRBJ2-6	NA	TGTGCCAGCAGCTTAGGTGGGGGCTCTGGGGCCAACGTCCTGACTTTC	CASSLGGGSGANVLTF
TRBV6-1	TRBD1	TRBJ1-5	NA	TGTGCCAGCTATGCCCGGACAGGGTCCGATCAGCCCCAGCATTTT	CASYARTGSDQPQHF
TRBV29-1	NA	TRBJ1-1	NA	TGCAGCGTAGGGGGGGGGAGGGGTAAAACTGAAGCTTTCTTT	CSVGGGRGKTEAFF
TRBV15	TRBD1	TRBJ1-2	NA	TGTGCCACCAGCAGAGAATCAGGCAGGGGGGACTATGGCTACACCTTC	CATSRESGRGDYGYTF
TRBV5-4	TRBD1	TRBJ2-2	NA	TGTGCCAGCGGGGGACAGAGCACCGGGGAGCTGTTTTTT	CASGGQSTGELFF
TRBV21-1	NA	TRBJ2-7	NA	TGTGCCAGCACCTCCGACAGGGCCTCCTACGAGCAGTACTTC	CASTSDRASYEQYF
TRBV28	NA	TRBJ1-2	NA	TGTGCCAGCAGGGTCGGGGTGTTGGGTGGCTACACCTTC	CASRVGVLGGYTF